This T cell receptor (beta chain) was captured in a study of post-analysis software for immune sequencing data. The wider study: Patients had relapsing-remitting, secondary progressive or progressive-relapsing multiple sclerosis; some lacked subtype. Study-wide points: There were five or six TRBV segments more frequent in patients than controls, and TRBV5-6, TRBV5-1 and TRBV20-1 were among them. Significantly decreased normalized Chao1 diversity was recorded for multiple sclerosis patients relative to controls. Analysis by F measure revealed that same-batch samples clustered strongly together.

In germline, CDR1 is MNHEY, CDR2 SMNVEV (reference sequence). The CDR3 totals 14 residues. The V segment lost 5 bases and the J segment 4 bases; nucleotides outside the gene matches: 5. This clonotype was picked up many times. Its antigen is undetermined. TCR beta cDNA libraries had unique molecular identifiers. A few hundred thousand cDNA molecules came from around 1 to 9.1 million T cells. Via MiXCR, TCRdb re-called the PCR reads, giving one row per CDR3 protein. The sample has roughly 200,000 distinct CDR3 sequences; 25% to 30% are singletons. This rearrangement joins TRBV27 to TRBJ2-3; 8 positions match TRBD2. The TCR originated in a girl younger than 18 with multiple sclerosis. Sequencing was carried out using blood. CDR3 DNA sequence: TGTGCCAGCAGTCGTGGTAGCGGGGCAGATACGCAGTATTTT. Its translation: CASSRGSGADTQYF.